Each of the 27 T cell receptor beta chains below was sequenced from the same sample in a study of neurological immune-mediated disorders. Each CDR3 protein gets one entry after TCRdb re-called the 5' RACE reads with MiXCR. The top ten clones hold less than 2.5% of a sample with about 62,000 distinct CDR3 sequences, 3% to 4% of them seen once. The material sequenced was PBMCs. These receptors were collected from a woman between 50 and 59 years old with multiple sclerosis.

The chain recombines TRBV5-1 with TRBJ2-7; 12 nucleotides line up with TRBD2. The germline V gene has CDR1 SGHRS and CDR2 YFSETQ. The CDR3 length is 17 residues. Trimming cost V 0 bases and J 7 bases; bases outside gene matches: 11. The CDR3: CASSLGLAGDRDQEQYF. DNA of the CDR3: TGCGCCAGCAGCTTGGGACTAGCGGGAGACCGGGACCAAGAGCAGTACTTC.

At least ten counts were recorded for this clonotype. The rearrangement links TRBV29-1 to TRBJ2-3; TRBD1 or TRBD2 may be the D gene (6 bases each). Germline CDR1 is SQVTM and CDR2 is ANQGSEA. With 6 bases removed from V and 4 bases from J, the gap between germline ends came to 26 bases. The length of the CDR3 is 17 residues. The CDR3 spells CSVEQIGGQGKADTQYF. The CDR3 DNA is TGCAGCGTCGAACAAATCGGAGGGCAGGGGAAGGCAGATACGCAGTATTTT.

This clonotype was observed a few times. The chain uses TRBV7-2 and TRBJ2-2; 7 positions agree with TRBD1. The CDR3 consists of 16 residues. The germline CDR1 and CDR2 sequences are SGHTA and FQGNSA. Germline trimming cut 2 bases from V and 0 bases from J; bases unmatched to any gene: 3. CDR3 in DNA: TGTGCCAGCAGCTTAACCGGGACAGCGAACACCGGGGAGCTGTTTTTT. Residues: CASSLTGTANTGELFF.

This clonotype has ten or more counts. J is TRBJ1-5 and V is TRBV20-1; a possible D gene is TRBD1 (5 bases). The CDR3 has 15 amino acids. V was cut by 0 bases and J by 3 bases, with 12 bases left in between. The V gene's germline CDR1 is DFQATT and CDR2 SNEGSKA (reference sequence). CDR3 sequence: CSARDLGDYNQPQHF. The CDR3 DNA sequence: TGCAGTGCTAGAGATTTAGGGGATTACAATCAGCCCCAGCATTTT.

This clonotype was seen only a few times. The chain links TRBV5-1 to TRBJ2-2, with TRBD1 as a possible D gene (6 bases). The germline V and J ends were trimmed by 6 bases and 5 bases, with 14 bases remaining between them. This CDR3 comprises 14 residues. Germline lookup yields CDR1 SGHRS and CDR2 YFSETQ. In DNA form, the CDR3 reads TGCGCCAGCAAGTTACAGGGTGGGACCGGGGAGCTGTTTTTT. It yields the protein CASKLQGGTGELFF.

This clonotype was found many times. A much larger clone is a single base away; this may be a read error. V usage is TRBV20-1 and J usage is TRBJ1-3; 10 positions match TRBD1. The CDR3 consists of 13 residues. In germline, CDR1 is DFQATT, CDR2 SNEGSKA (reference sequence). CDR3 protein: CSALRTGGKTIYF. Here the CDR3 DNA reads TGCAGTGCTCTACGGACAGGGGGAAAAACCATATATTTT.

This rearrangement joins TRBV6-2 or TRBV6-3 to TRBJ2-7, with D uncertain. Germline CDR1 MNHEY, CDR2 SVGEGT. The CDR3 runs 13 residues. The V end was cut by 0 bases, the J end by 4 bases, with 7 bases between. Here the CDR3 DNA reads TGTGCCAGCAGTTACTCTACTATGTACGAGCAGTACTTC. Translating gives CASSYSTMYEQYF.

This clonotype was recorded many times. The chain uses TRBV20-1 and TRBJ1-3; 7 bases align to TRBD1. Germline CDR1 and CDR2: DFQATT and SNEGSKA (reference sequence). V lost 3 bases, J lost 5 bases, and 7 bases stayed unmatched. The CDR3 loop spans 14 amino acids. The CDR3 region is CSARDTTGRNTIYF. The DNA of the CDR3 is TGCAGTGCTAGGGATACGACAGGGCGAAACACCATATATTTT.

With regard to this clonotype: This could be a read error, since a much larger clone is one nucleotide away. This sequence joins TRBV29-1 and TRBJ2-3, with a tentative D call TRBD2 (5 bases). Between the trimmed V and J ends, which lost 6 bases and 1 base, there was a span of 11 bases. This CDR3 is built from 13 residues. CDR1 and CDR2 from the germline V gene are SQVTM and ANQGSEA. The CDR3: CSVQTRGTDTQYF. As DNA, the CDR3 is TGCAGCGTCCAAACTAGAGGCACAGATACGCAGTATTTT.

This clonotype was observed many times. V gene TRBV12-3 or TRBV12-4 combines with J gene TRBJ2-1; TRBD1 matches at 8 bases. This CDR3 is 14 amino acids long. The trim removed 4 bases at V and 5 bases at J, leaving 4 bases unmatched. This chain's CDR3 is CASSWDRRDNEQFF. The DNA of the CDR3 is TGTGCCAGCAGTTGGGACAGGCGAGACAATGAGCAGTTCTTC.

In this sample, this clonotype turned up many times. The chain combines TRBV29-1 with TRBJ2-3; 11 bases agree with TRBD2. Germline trimming cut 5 bases from V and 0 bases from J; bases unmatched to any gene: 16. Germline CDR1 reads SQVTM; CDR2 reads ANQGSEA. The CDR3 covers 19 residues. The CDR3 sequence: CSVTVWASGRFISTDTQYF. CDR3 sequence (DNA): TGCAGCGTTACTGTTTGGGCTAGCGGGAGGTTTATTAGCACAGATACGCAGTATTTT.

This chain uses TRBV7-3 with TRBJ2-3; tentatively, D is TRBD1 (5 bases). Trimming cost V 5 bases and J 2 bases, with 8 bases left between them. This CDR3 has 13 amino acids. CDR1 is SGHTA and CDR2 is FQGTGA in the germline V gene. CDR3 protein: CASSQGLTDTQYF. The DNA for the CDR3 is TGTGCCAGCAGCCAGGGCCTCACAGATACGCAGTATTTT.

This clonotype was recorded a few times. The chain uses TRBV5-6 and TRBJ1-1; D gene unclear. Germline assignment: CDR1 SGHDT and CDR2 YYEEEE. Trimming left V 2 bases short and J 0 bases short, with 11 bases between. There are 15 residues in the CDR3. The CDR3 sequence is CASSLGSGLNTEAFF. The DNA of the CDR3 is TGTGCCAGCAGCTTAGGGTCTGGTTTGAACACTGAAGCTTTCTTT.

This clonotype was recorded at least ten times. V gene TRBV4-2 combines with J gene TRBJ2-3; possibly TRBD2 for D (6 bases). CDR3 size: 14 residues. Germline values: CDR1 LGHNA, CDR2 YNFKEQ. The V and J ends lost 1 base and 2 bases respectively, with 7 bases between them. CDR3 loop: CASSQAGDTDTQYF. CDR3 sequence (DNA): TGTGCCAGCAGCCAAGCGGGAGACACAGATACGCAGTATTTT.

This clonotype appeared many times. This chain connects TRBV12-3 or TRBV12-4 to TRBJ2-7; TRBD2 matches 10 bases. The CDR3 length is 18 residues. Trimming removed 1 base from V and 0 bases from J; junction bases left unmatched: 9. The CDR3 protein is CASSLVGLAEDYSYEQYF. In nucleotides, the CDR3 is TGTGCCAGCAGTTTAGTAGGACTAGCGGAAGACTACTCCTACGAGCAGTACTTC.

Many counts were recorded for this clonotype. The gene calls are TRBV20-1 and TRBJ1-5, with 8 nucleotides matching TRBD1. The CDR3 runs 15 residues. CDR1 and CDR2 from the germline V gene are DFQATT and SNEGSKA (reference sequence). V lost 5 bases to trimming and J lost 6 bases; unmatched junction nucleotides: 12. CDR3 region: CSAGLGQARGQPQHF. As DNA, the CDR3 is TGCAGTGCTGGGCTGGGACAGGCAAGAGGTCAGCCCCAGCATTTT.

This clonotype was counted many times. The chain carries TRBV5-6 and TRBJ2-7; D unclear. The CDR3 extends over 14 amino acids. The V gene's germline CDR1 is SGHDT and CDR2 YYEEEE. Trimming took off 4 bases at V and 0 bases at J, with 11 bases between the two ends. CDR3 sequence (DNA): TGTGCCAGCAGCCCCGCATGGGCCTCCTACGAGCAGTACTTC. Its protein is CASSPAWASYEQYF.

V gene TRBV5-1 combines with J gene TRBJ2-5, with TRBD2 matching 8 bases. The CDR3 length is 15 residues. V was clipped by 2 bases and J by 2 bases; unmatched bases: 5. CDR1 and CDR2 (germline): SGHRS, YFSETQ. For the CDR3, the DNA is TGCGCCAGCAGCTTCGCGGGAGGCACGCAAGAGACCCAGTACTTC. Its protein is CASSFAGGTQETQYF.

This clonotype was found many times. The rearrangement uses TRBV7-9 and TRBJ1-2; D unresolved. The CDR3 loop spans 13 amino acids. V gave up 4 bases and J gave up 1 base, with 7 bases separating them. Looked up from germline, CDR1 is SEHNR and CDR2 is FQNEAQ (reference sequence). The CDR3 sequence is CASSSDFNYGYTF. The CDR3 coding sequence is TGTGCCAGCAGCTCTGACTTTAACTATGGCTACACCTTC. The variable domain in full, with the rest retrieved from reference TRBV7-9 and TRBJ1-2, is DTGVSQNPRHKITKRGQNVTFRCDPISEHNRLYWYRQTLGQGPEFLTYFQNEAQLEKSRLLSDRFSAERPKGSFSTLEIQRTEQGDSAMYLCASSSDFNYGYTFGSGTRLTVV.

This clonotype was counted at least ten times. The rearrangement links TRBV20-1 to TRBJ2-7; 10 positions match TRBD1. This CDR3 comprises 13 residues. V lost 6 bases to trimming and J lost 5 bases; unmatched junction nucleotides: 7. In germline, CDR1 is DFQATT, CDR2 SNEGSKA (reference sequence). DNA for the CDR3: TGCAGTGCCAAGGGACAGGGGTTGCACGAGCAGTACTTC. Translation: CSAKGQGLHEQYF.

This clonotype was observed at least ten times. This chain connects TRBV5-1 to TRBJ2-3; tentatively, D is TRBD2 (5 bases). This CDR3 is 13 amino acids long. Trimming removed 3 bases at V and 5 bases at J, with 10 bases between. CDR1 is SGHRS, CDR2 YFSETQ, per germline. CDR3 coding DNA: TGCGCCAGCAGCTATGGACTGGGAGATACGCAGTATTTT. It specifies CASSYGLGDTQYF. Full variable domain (rest looked up from reference TRBV5-1 and TRBJ2-3): KAGVTQTPRYLIKTRGQQVTLSCSPISGHRSVSWYQQTPGQGLQFLFEYFSETQRNKGNFPGRFSGRQFSNSRSEMNVSTLELGDSALYLCASSYGLGDTQYFGPGTRLTVL.

This clonotype was counted many times. A much more abundant neighbour one base away suggests this may be a read error. The chain employs TRBV20-1 and TRBJ1-1; unclear D gene. Trimming removed 1 base at V and 2 bases at J, with 8 bases between. This CDR3 is 13 amino acids long. Germline CDR1 reads DFQATT; CDR2 reads SNEGSKA (reference sequence). CDR3 loop: CSARARVNTEAFF. CDR3 in DNA: TGCAGTGCTAGAGCAAGGGTTAACACTGAAGCTTTCTTT.

This clonotype has ten or more counts. The V gene is TRBV12-3 or TRBV12-4, the J gene TRBJ1-3; perhaps TRBD1 as D (5 bases). The CDR3 is 14 residues long. V was trimmed by 1 base and J by 2 bases, leaving 6 bases between them. CDR3 in DNA: TGTGCCAGCAGTTTAGGGGGACCTGGAAACACCATATATTTT. It yields the protein CASSLGGPGNTIYF.

The sample holds many counts of this clonotype. V is TRBV7-3 and J is TRBJ1-1; 10 positions match TRBD1. Trimming took 5 bases from V and 4 from J; bases not matched to a gene: 1. From germline, CDR1 is SGHTA and CDR2 FQGTGA. CDR3 length equals 13 residues. Written as DNA, the CDR3 is TGTGCCAGCAGCAGACAGGGGGCCACTGAAGCTTTCTTT. It encodes CASSRQGATEAFF.

This clonotype occurred many times. The chain links TRBV20-1 to TRBJ2-5, with D unclear. The V and J ends lost 5 bases and 4 bases respectively, with 14 bases between them. Germline V gene data show CDR1 as DFQATT and CDR2 as SNEGSKA (reference sequence). The length of the CDR3 is 13 residues. The DNA for the CDR3 is TGCAGTGCTCCTCTTCACCGGAGAGAGACCCAGTACTTC. Encoded protein: CSAPLHRRETQYF.

In this sample, this clonotype turned up a few times. The chain is built from TRBV12-3 or TRBV12-4 and TRBJ2-5, with TRBD1 matching 9 bases. CDR3 length: 14 residues. With 4 bases clipped from V and 4 bases from J, the junction kept 4 bases outside the gene matches. Here the CDR3 DNA reads TGTGCCAGCAGTTCAGGACAGGGGTCAGAGACCCAGTACTTC. Encoded protein: CASSSGQGSETQYF.

This clonotype was recorded at least ten times. V is TRBV27 and J is TRBJ1-6, with D possibly TRBD1 on 6 matching bases. Deletions cut 0 bases from V and 13 bases from J, with 13 bases between. The germline CDR1 and CDR2 sequences are MNHEY and SMNVEV (reference sequence). The CDR3 extends over 14 amino acids. CDR3 nucleotide sequence: TGTGCCAGCAGTTTATCGAGAACAGGGATGCCCCTCCACTTT. Protein sequence: CASSLSRTGMPLHF.